The clone carrying this T cell receptor (beta chain) showed up just a few times. Its antigen is unknown. This sample is part of a study of cytotoxic CD8 clonotypes in ibrutinib-treated CLL. Study information: The patient breakdown showed fewer than twelve relapsed/refractory and some 16 treatment-naive cases, with fewer than 18 IGHV unmutated.

The assay was immunoSEQ multiplex PCR, and TCRdb's table has in-frame clones only and misses some. Here the sample spans 90,000 to 150,000 clones, about 53% being singletons. The study, taken as a whole, reports: Measured clonality at baseline was greater than in age-matched healthy donors and tracked with circulating CD8+ T-cell counts. There were few public clonotypes, and on treatment they contracted or stayed stable.

This sample comprised PBMCs, obtained after 24 months of ibrutinib treatment. This TCR derives from a human donor with chronic lymphocytic leukemia.

CDR3 amino acids: CSVKGAGQPQHF. The CDR3 bases are TGCAGCGTTAAGGGGGCAGGACAGCCCCAGCATTTT. This chain connects TRBV29-1 to TRBJ1-5, with TRBD1 identical over 7 bases. The CDR3 loop spans 12 amino acids. Germline assignment: CDR1 SQVTM and CDR2 ANQGSEA. V lost 5 bases, J lost 7 bases, and 5 bases stayed unmatched.